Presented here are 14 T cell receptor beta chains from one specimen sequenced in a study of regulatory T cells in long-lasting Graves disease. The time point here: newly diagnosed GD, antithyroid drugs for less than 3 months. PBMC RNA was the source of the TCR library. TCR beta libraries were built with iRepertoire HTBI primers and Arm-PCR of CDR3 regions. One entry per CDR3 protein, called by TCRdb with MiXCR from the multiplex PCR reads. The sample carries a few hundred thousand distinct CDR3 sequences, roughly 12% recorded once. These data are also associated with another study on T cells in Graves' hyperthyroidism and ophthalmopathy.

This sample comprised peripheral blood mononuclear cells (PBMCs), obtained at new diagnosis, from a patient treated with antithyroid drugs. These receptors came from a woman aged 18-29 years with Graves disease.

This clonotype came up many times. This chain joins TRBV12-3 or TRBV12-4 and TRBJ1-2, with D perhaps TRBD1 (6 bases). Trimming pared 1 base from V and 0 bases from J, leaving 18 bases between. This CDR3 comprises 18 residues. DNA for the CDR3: TGTGCCAGCAGTTTAGGGACAGCCGGTGGTAGGGCTAACTATGGCTACACCTTC. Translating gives CASSLGTAGGRANYGYTF.

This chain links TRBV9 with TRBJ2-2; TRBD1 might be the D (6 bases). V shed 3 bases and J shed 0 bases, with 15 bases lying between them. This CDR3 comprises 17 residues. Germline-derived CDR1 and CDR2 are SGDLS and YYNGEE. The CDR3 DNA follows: TGTGCCAGCAGCGAAGCTTTGGACAGTCCGAACACCGGGGAGCTGTTTTTT. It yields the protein CASSEALDSPNTGELFF.

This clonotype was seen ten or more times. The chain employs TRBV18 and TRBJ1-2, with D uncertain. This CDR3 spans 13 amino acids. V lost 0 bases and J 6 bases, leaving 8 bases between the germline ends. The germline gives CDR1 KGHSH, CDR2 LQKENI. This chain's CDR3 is CASSPPGRDGYTF. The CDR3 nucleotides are TGTGCCAGCTCACCACCCGGCAGAGATGGCTACACCTTC.

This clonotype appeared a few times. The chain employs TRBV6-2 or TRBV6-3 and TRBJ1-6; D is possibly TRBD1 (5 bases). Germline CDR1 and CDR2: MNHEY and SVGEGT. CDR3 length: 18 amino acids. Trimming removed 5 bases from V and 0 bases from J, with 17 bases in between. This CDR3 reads CASSRRSSGSSYNSPLHF. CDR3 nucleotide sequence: TGTGCCAGCAGTCGTCGTTCCTCAGGGAGCTCCTATAATTCACCCCTCCACTTT.

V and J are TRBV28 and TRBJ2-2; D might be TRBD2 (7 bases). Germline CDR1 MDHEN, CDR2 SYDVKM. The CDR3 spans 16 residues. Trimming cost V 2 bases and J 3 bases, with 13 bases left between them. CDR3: CASSLVGGGDTGELFF. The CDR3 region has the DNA TGTGCCAGCAGTTTAGTAGGGGGGGGGGACACCGGGGAGCTGTTTTTT.

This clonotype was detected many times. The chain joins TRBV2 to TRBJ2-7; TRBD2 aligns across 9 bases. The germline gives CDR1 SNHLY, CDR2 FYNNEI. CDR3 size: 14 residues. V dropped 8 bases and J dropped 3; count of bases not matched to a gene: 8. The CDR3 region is CASRETSGYYEQYF. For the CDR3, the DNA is TGTGCCAGCCGGGAGACTAGCGGTTACTACGAGCAGTACTTC. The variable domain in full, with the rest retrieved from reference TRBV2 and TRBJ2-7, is EPEVTQTPSHQVTQMGQEVILRCVPISNHLYFYWYRQILGQKVEFLVSFYNNEISEKSEIFDDQFSVERPDGSNFTLKIRSTKLEDSAMYFCASRETSGYYEQYFGPGTRLTVT.

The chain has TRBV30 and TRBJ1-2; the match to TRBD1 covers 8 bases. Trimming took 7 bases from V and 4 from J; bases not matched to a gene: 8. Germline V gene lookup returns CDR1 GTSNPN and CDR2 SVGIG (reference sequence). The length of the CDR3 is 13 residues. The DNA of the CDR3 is TGTGCCTACTGGACAGGGAGGATCTATGGCTACACCTTC. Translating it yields CAYWTGRIYGYTF.

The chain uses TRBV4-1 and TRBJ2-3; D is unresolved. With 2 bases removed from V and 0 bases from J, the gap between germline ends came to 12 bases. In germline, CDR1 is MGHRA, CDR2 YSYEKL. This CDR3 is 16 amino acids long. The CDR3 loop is CASSQPYRASTDTQYF. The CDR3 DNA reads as TGCGCCAGCAGCCAACCCTACAGAGCTAGCACAGATACGCAGTATTTT.

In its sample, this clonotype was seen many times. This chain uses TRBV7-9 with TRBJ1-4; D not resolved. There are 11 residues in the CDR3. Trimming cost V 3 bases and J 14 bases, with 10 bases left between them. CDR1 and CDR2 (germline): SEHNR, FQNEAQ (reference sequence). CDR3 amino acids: CASSFDGKLFF. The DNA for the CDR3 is TGTGCCAGCAGCTTCGATGGGAAGCTGTTTTTT.

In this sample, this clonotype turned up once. This CDR3 reads CSLPTPGLAGNFYNEQFF. The CDR3 bases are TGCAGCCTCCCAACGCCGGGACTAGCGGGAAATTTCTACAATGAGCAGTTCTTC. V is TRBV20-1 and J is TRBJ2-1; 13 nucleotides match TRBD2. The CDR3 covers 18 residues. Germline V lookup: CDR1 DFQATT, CDR2 SNEGSKA (reference sequence).

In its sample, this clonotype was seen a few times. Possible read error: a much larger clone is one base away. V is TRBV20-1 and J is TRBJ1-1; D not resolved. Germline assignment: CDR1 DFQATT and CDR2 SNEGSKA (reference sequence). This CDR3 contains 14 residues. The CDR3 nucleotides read TGCGGTGCTAGCCATTCCGAGCGTATCACTGAAGCTTTCTTT. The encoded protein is CGASHSERITEAFF.

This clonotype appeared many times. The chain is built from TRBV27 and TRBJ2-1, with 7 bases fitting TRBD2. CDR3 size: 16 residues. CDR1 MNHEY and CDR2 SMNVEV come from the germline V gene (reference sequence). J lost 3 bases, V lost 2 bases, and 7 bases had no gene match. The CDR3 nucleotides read TGTGCCAGCAGTTTAGGGTCTAGCGGATACTACAATGAGCAGTTCTTC. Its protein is CASSLGSSGYYNEQFF.

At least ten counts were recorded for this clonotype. Written as DNA, the CDR3 is TGTGCCAGCATCCCGGGAGGACAGGGGGGTGAAAAACTGTTTTTT. This codes for CASIPGGQGGEKLFF. This chain connects TRBV28 to TRBJ1-4, with TRBD1 identical over 10 bases. Germline V gives CDR1 MDHEN, CDR2 SYDVKM. The CDR3 has 15 residues. Germline trimming cut 7 bases from V and 7 bases from J; bases unmatched to any gene: 9.

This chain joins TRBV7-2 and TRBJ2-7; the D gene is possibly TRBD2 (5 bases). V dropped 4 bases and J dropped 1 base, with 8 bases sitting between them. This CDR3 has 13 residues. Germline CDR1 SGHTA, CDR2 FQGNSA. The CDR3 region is CASSYGMSYEQYF. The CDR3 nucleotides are TGTGCCAGCAGCTACGGGATGTCCTACGAGCAGTACTTC.